This T cell receptor (beta chain) was sequenced in a study of OX40 agonist ivuxolimab in advanced cancers. Repertoires were generated with immunoSEQ multiplex PCR, while TCRdb's copy carries only in-frame clones and drops some. The table records fewer than 70,000 clones, around 77% of them present only once. The CDR3 is made up of 11 amino acids. The ends were cut back, 3 bases at V and 5 bases at J, with 4 bases in the middle. Germline CDR1 KGHSH, CDR2 LQKENI. This clonotype was sampled from an adult with an advanced solid tumor such as melanoma, head and neck, liver or kidney cancer. V is TRBV18 and J is TRBJ2-5; D gene unclear. The specimen was CD4+ or CD8+ T cells sorted from blood, collected in a trial of the OX40 agonist ivuxolimab. CDR3 loop: CASSPRETQYF. DNA for the CDR3: TGTGCCAGCTCACCCAGGGAGACCCAGTACTTC.